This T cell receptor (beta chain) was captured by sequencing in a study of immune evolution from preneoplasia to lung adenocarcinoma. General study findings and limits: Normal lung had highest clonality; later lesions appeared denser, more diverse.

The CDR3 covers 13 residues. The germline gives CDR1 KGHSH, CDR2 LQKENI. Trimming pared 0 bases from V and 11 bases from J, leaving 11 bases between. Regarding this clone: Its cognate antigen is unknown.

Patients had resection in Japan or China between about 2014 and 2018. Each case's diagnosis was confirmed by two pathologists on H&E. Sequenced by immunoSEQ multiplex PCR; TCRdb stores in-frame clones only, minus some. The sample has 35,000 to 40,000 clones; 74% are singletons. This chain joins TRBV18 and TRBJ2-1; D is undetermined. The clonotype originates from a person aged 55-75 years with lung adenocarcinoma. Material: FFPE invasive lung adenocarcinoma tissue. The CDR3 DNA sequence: TGTGCCAGCTCACCACCGGCTACTTCGCAGCAGTTCTTC. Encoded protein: CASSPPATSQQFF.